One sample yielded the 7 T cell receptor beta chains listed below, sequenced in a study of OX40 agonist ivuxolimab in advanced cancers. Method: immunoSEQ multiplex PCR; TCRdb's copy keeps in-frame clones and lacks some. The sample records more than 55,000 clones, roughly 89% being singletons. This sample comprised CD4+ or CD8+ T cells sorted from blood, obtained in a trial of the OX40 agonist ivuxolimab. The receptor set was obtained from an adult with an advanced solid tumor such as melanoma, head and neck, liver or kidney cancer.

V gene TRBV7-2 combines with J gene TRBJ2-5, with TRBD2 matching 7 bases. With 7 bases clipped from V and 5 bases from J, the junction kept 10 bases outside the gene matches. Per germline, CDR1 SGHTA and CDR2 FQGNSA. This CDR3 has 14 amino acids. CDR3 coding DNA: TGTGCCAGCAACTTCCAGGGAGGGCGGGAGACCCAGTACTTC. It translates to CASNFQGGRETQYF.

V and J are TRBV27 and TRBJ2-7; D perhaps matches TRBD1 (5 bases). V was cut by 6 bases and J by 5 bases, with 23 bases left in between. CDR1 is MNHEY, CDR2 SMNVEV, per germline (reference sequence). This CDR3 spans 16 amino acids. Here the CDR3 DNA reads TGTGCCAGCAGCCCATCTCTGGGCAGGGTGGTACACGAGCAGTACTTC. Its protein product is CASSPSLGRVVHEQYF.

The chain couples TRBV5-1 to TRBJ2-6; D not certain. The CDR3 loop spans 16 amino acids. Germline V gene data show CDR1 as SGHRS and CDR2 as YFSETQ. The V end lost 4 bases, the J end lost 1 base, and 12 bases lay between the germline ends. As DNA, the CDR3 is TGCGCCAGCAGCGCGTTTGGGGAATCTGGGGCCAACGTCCTGACTTTC. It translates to CASSAFGESGANVLTF.

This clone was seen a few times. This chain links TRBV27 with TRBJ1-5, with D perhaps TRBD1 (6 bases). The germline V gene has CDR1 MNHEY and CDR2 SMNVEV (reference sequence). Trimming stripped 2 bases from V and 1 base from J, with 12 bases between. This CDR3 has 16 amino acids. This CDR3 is CASSLLGQRSNQPQHF. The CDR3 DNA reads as TGTGCCAGCAGTTTACTCGGACAGAGGAGCAATCAGCCCCAGCATTTT.

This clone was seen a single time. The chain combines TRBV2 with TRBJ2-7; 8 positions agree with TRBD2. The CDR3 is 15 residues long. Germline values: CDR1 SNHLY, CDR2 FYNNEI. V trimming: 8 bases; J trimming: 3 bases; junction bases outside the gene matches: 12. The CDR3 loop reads CASSILSGIDYEQYF. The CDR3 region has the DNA TGTGCCAGCTCGATACTTAGCGGGATTGACTACGAGCAGTACTTC.

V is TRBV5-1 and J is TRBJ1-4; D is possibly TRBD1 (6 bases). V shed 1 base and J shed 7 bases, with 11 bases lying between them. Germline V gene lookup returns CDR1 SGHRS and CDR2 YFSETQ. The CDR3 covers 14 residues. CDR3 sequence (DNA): TGCGCCAGCAGCTTGCAGGGGCGCGGTGAAAAACTGTTTTTT. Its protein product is CASSLQGRGEKLFF.

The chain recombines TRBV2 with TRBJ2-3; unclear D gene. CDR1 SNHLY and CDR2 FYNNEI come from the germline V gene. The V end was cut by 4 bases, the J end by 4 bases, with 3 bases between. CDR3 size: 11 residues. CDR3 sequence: CASSGADTQYF. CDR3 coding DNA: TGTGCCAGCAGTGGAGCAGATACGCAGTATTTT.